This T cell receptor beta chain was captured in a study of response to subunit inactivated influenza vaccine. Germline values: CDR1 SGHRS, CDR2 YFSETQ. The CDR3 spans 12 residues. V was clipped by 1 base and J by 5 bases, with 7 bases between them. This clonotype appeared many times. TCRdb reprocessed the RT-PCR reads via MiXCR and lists one record per CDR3 protein. The table lists hundreds of thousands of distinct CDR3 sequences, 6% to 9% of them singletons. This TCR derives from a man aged 50 to 75 who received an inactivated influenza vaccine. The material was PBMCs from blood, obtained approximately 25 months after vaccination. The chain links TRBV5-1 to TRBJ2-7, with unresolved D. DNA of the CDR3: TGCGCCAGCAGCTTGTCGTTGGACGAGCAGTACTTC. Protein product: CASSLSLDEQYF.